The present entry profiles one T cell receptor beta chain with its context. The germline V gene has CDR1 SNHLY and CDR2 FYNNEI. The CDR3 length is 13 residues. V was clipped by 11 bases and J by 2 bases; unmatched bases: 3. The sample is drawn from a study of blood T cell repertoires in COVID-19. Sequenced by immunoSEQ multiplex PCR; TCRdb stores in-frame clones only, minus some. The table includes around 390,000 clones, approximately 87% detected once. Categorization into cohorts depended on clinical history that participants reported. The source material was PBMCs or T cells enriched from blood (not recorded which). The J gene is TRBJ2-3, the V gene TRBV2, with 11 bases fitting TRBD1. This sequence originates from a woman in her forties or fifties who had recovered from COVID-19. This CDR3 reads CAGTGGNTDTQYF. CDR3 nucleotides: TGTGCCGGGACAGGGGGGAACACAGATACGCAGTATTTT.